The rows below give T cell receptor beta chains drawn from one sample of a study of cytomegalovirus exposure and HLA in healthy donors. Profiling relied on immunoSEQ multiplex PCR, and the TCRdb table lists in-frame clones only, not all of them. This table holds 130,000 to 150,000 clones, 73% found once. The sequencing input was PBMCs. The receptor source for this set is a human donor in good health. Each CDR3 is given with its conserved first and last residue. The D gene is left open where the match is weak. The size of a clone is reported for some rows only, either as once, few or many, or as a class for expanded clones.

clone size	J gene	D gene	V gene	CDR3 protein	CDR3 DNA
.	TRBJ1-3	.	TRBV28	CASSLFPEGLDGNTIYF	TGTGCCAGCAGTTTATTCCCGGAAGGACTAGATGGAAACACCATATATTTT
.	TRBJ1-2	.	TRBV6-6	CASRETAAYYGYTF	TGTGCCAGCAGGGAGACAGCCGCTTACTATGGCTACACCTTC
.	TRBJ1-2	.	TRBV7-9	CSSSLGSADGYTF	TGTTCCAGCAGCCTCGGGTCAGCGGATGGCTACACCTTC
.	TRBJ2-1	.	TRBV7-3	CASSSGQNEQFF	TGTGCCAGCAGCTCAGGACAGAATGAGCAGTTCTTC
.	TRBJ1-6	TRBD1	TRBV7-9	CASSSRDRGGNSPLHF	TGTGCCAGCAGCTCCCGGGACAGGGGAGGGAATTCACCCCTCCACTTT
few	TRBJ1-4	.	TRBV9	CASALGGWRENEKLFF	TGTGCCAGCGCCCTCGGAGGGTGGCGGGAAAATGAAAAACTGTTTTTT
.	TRBJ1-1	TRBD1	TRBV28	CASSVTGMGTEAFF	TGTGCCAGCAGTGTGACAGGGATGGGCACTGAAGCTTTCTTT
once	TRBJ2-3	.	TRBV6-5	CASSYSTTIGTQYF	TGTGCCAGCAGTTACTCGACGACTATCGGCACGCAGTATTTT
.	TRBJ2-2	.	TRBV6-1	CASSGAVWNTGELFF	TGTGCCAGCAGTGGGGCCGTCTGGAACACCGGGGAGCTGTTTTTT
once	TRBJ2-5	TRBD1	TRBV7-9	CASSLRRRQGPQETQYF	TGTGCCAGCAGCTTACGACGCCGACAGGGACCGCAAGAGACCCAGTACTTC
once	TRBJ2-3	TRBD1	TRBV6-6	CASSYSGDRGSDTQYF	TGTGCCAGCAGTTACTCGGGGGACAGGGGATCAGATACGCAGTATTTT
.	TRBJ2-1	TRBD1	TRBV11-3	CASSPSFGDRGTRVNEQFF	TGTGCCAGCAGCCCGAGTTTTGGGGACAGGGGGACTAGAGTCAATGAGCAGTTCTTC
.	TRBJ1-5	TRBD1	TRBV2	CASSSLQGKDQPQHF	TGTGCCAGCAGCTCCTTACAGGGGAAGGATCAGCCCCAGCATTTT
few	TRBJ2-3	.	TRBV7-9	CASSLAVTSTDTQYF	TGTGCCAGCAGCTTGGCAGTAACCAGCACAGATACGCAGTATTTT